This T cell receptor (beta chain) is drawn from a study of T cell responses to AZD1222 COVID-19 vaccine. Notes on the study in general: Two AZD1222 doses significantly raised spike-specific TCR breadth and depth over controls. Donors in the cohort were predominantly white British and more often female, and clonal diversity was possibly underestimated. Just a handful of AZD1222 recipients tested seropositive at baseline.

A remark on this clone: Its antigen is not identified.

Assay used: immunoSEQ multiplex PCR; TCRdb lists only in-frame clones, some missing. The sample comprises tens of thousands of clones, approximately 90% of which are singletons, and 6.5% to 9% rests with the top ten. The ends were cut back, 3 bases at V and 2 bases at J, with 11 bases in the middle. Germline values: CDR1 LNHDA, CDR2 SQIVND (reference sequence). CDR3 size: 15 residues. The input for sequencing was peripheral blood, taken 28 days after the second AZD1222 dose. The receptor's source is an adult who received the AZD1222 COVID-19 vaccine. The chain joins TRBV19 to TRBJ1-5; D gene unclear. CDR3 nucleotides: TGTGCCAGTAGTATCGGCCAAAAAGGCAATCAGCCCCAGCATTTT. Translation gives CASSIGQKGNQPQHF.